Each of the 17 T cell receptor beta chains below was sequenced from the same sample in a study of identical twins. A single record per CDR3 protein comes from TCRdb applying MiXCR to the 5' RACE reads. Of some 630,000 distinct CDR3 sequences in the sample, about 7.1% were seen once. Another study also made use of these data, one on yellow fever vaccine responses in identical twins.

The sequenced material came from PBMCs. The receptors come from a woman under 30 in good health.

This clonotype was found many times. This chain connects TRBV7-9 to TRBJ2-7; tentative D call: TRBD2 (6 bases). The CDR3 covers 14 residues. Germline CDR1 is SEHNR and CDR2 is FQNEAQ (reference sequence). Trimming took 6 bases from V and 2 from J, leaving 14 bases between them. CDR3 DNA sequence: TGTGCCAGCAGTTTACTAGGGACTGCCTACGAGCAGTACGTC. It is translated as CASSLLGTAYEQYV.

The V call is TRBV7-9, the J call TRBJ2-6; tentative D call: TRBD1 (6 bases). The V gene's germline CDR1 is SEHNR and CDR2 FQNEAQ (reference sequence). This CDR3 comprises 15 residues. V lost 5 bases and J 3 bases, leaving 11 bases between the germline ends. This chain's CDR3 is CASSPQGFGANVLTF. CDR3 nucleotide sequence: TGTGCCAGCAGCCCACAGGGCTTTGGGGCCAACGTCCTGACTTTC. The full variable domain, its missing parts supplied by reference TRBV7-9 and TRBJ2-6, is DTGVSQNPRHKITKRGQNVTFRCDPISEHNRLYWYRQTLGQGPEFLTYFQNEAQLEKSRLLSDRFSAERPKGSFSTLEIQRTEQGDSAMYLCASSPQGFGANVLTFGAGSRLTVL.

The sample holds a few counts of this clonotype. This chain joins TRBV2 and TRBJ2-5; D gene uncertain. The V and J ends lost 10 bases and 2 bases respectively, with 8 bases between them. The CDR3 runs to 11 residues. Germline V gene sequence: CDR1 SNHLY, CDR2 FYNNEI. CDR3 sequence: CATELQETQYF. The CDR3 region has the DNA TGTGCCACCGAGCTTCAAGAGACCCAGTACTTC.

The chain combines TRBV12-3 or TRBV12-4 with TRBJ1-4; 12 bases map to TRBD1. This CDR3 is built from 16 residues. Germline trimming cut 3 bases from V and 7 bases from J; bases unmatched to any gene: 6. CDR3: CASSFGTGGSSEKLFF. In DNA form, the CDR3 reads TGTGCCAGCAGTTTCGGGACAGGGGGCTCTTCTGAAAAACTGTTTTTT.

The chain joins TRBV12-3 or TRBV12-4 to TRBJ2-3, with 13 nucleotides matching TRBD2. Trimming cost V 5 bases and J 4 bases; bases outside gene matches: 3. This CDR3 spans 15 amino acids. CDR3 DNA: TGTGCCAGCAGTGGACTAGCGGGGGTGGCAGATACGCAGTATTTT. Translated: CASSGLAGVADTQYF.

The chain links TRBV25-1 to TRBJ2-5; TRBD1 might be the D (8 bases). The CDR3 has 15 residues. Germline V CDR1 and CDR2: MGHDK, SYGVNS. V lost 3 bases and J 5 bases, leaving 16 bases between the germline ends. The chain's CDR3 is CASSDPTGEGETQYF. Here the CDR3 DNA reads TGTGCCAGCAGTGACCCGACAGGGGAGGGGGAGACCCAGTACTTC.

The V gene is TRBV29-1, the J gene TRBJ2-5; D remains unclear. This CDR3 is built from 13 residues. V dropped 5 bases and J dropped 0 bases, with 10 bases sitting between them. In germline, CDR1 is SQVTM, CDR2 ANQGSEA. CDR3 bases: TGCAGCGTTTTCGCGGTGTACCAAGAGACCCAGTACTTC. As protein: CSVFAVYQETQYF.

This clonotype was seen a handful of times. J is TRBJ2-5 and V is TRBV4-2, with 8 nucleotides matching TRBD2. The CDR3 is 18 amino acids. The V and J ends lost 0 bases and 5 bases, in that order; junction bases with no gene match: 14. The V gene's germline CDR1 is LGHNA and CDR2 YNFKEQ. DNA of the CDR3: TGTGCCAGCAGCCAAGAACCGCTAGCGGGTAGCATTGGGGAGACCCAGTACTTC. This sequence encodes CASSQEPLAGSIGETQYF.

This chain links TRBV20-1 with TRBJ2-7; 12 bases line up with TRBD2. The ends lost 2 bases at V and 0 bases at J; junction bases unmatched: 8. Germline V gene sequence: CDR1 DFQATT, CDR2 SNEGSKA (reference sequence). The CDR3 runs 17 residues. The CDR3 is CSARRWTSGVGSYEQYV. The CDR3 DNA sequence: TGCAGTGCTAGACGGTGGACTAGCGGGGTGGGCTCCTACGAGCAGTACGTC.

This clonotype has only a few counts. The chain joins TRBV6-1 to TRBJ2-5; 12 bases align to TRBD2. J lost 3 bases, V lost 6 bases, and 5 bases had no gene match. CDR1 is MNHNS, CDR2 SASEGT, per germline. The CDR3 is 15 residues long. CDR3 in amino acids: CASSRGLAGKETQYF. The CDR3 DNA follows: TGTGCCAGCAGCCGAGGACTAGCGGGAAAAGAGACCCAGTACTTC.

This clonotype was seen ten or more times. This chain connects TRBV12-3 or TRBV12-4 to TRBJ2-3; the match to TRBD1 covers 9 bases. The junction had 0 bases not matched to a gene; V was cut back by 3 bases and J by 5 bases. The CDR3 is 13 amino acids. As DNA, the CDR3 is TGTGCCAGCAGTTTGGACAGGGGAGATACGCAGTATTTT. This gives the protein CASSLDRGDTQYF.

This clonotype showed up many times. The V gene is TRBV3-1, the J gene TRBJ2-1; TRBD2 might be the D (5 bases). CDR3 length: 15 residues. V was pared by 4 bases and J by 4 bases, with 14 bases between. Germline V CDR1 and CDR2: LGHDT, YNNKEL (reference sequence). The CDR3 DNA reads as TGTGCCAGCAGCCCAGTCCCGGGGTTTTACAATGAGCAGTTCTTC. This translates into CASSPVPGFYNEQFF.

This clonotype turned up a few times. The genes are TRBV5-4 and TRBJ2-7; 14 nucleotides agree with TRBD2. V trimming: 4 bases; J trimming: 3 bases; junction bases outside the gene matches: 6. Germline values: CDR1 SGHNT, CDR2 YYREEE (reference sequence). The CDR3 covers 16 residues. CDR3 nucleotides: TGTGCCAGCAGCGACGGGACTAGCGGGGGTAACTACGAGCAGTACGTC. It is translated as CASSDGTSGGNYEQYV.

This clonotype was picked up many times. V is TRBV5-6 and J is TRBJ2-1; D call uncertain. Germline V lookup: CDR1 SGHDT, CDR2 YYEEEE. V lost 0 bases and J lost 10, with 5 bases in between. This CDR3 contains 11 residues. The CDR3 sequence: CASSLVKEQFF. CDR3 in DNA: TGTGCCAGCAGCTTGGTGAAAGAGCAGTTCTTC. The whole variable domain, filled in from reference TRBV5-6 and TRBJ2-1, reads DAGVTQSPTHLIKTRGQQVTLRCSPKSGHDTVSWYQQALGQGPQFIFQYYEEEERQRGNFPDRFSGHQFPNYSSELNVNALLLGDSALYLCASSLVKEQFFGPGTRLTVL.

The CDR3 is CALGSGREETQYF. The CDR3 region has the DNA TGTGCCCTCGGATCGGGGCGTGAAGAGACCCAGTACTTC. The chain joins TRBV10-3 to TRBJ2-5; perhaps D is TRBD1 or TRBD2 (5 bases each). The CDR3 is made up of 13 amino acids. V gave up 11 bases and J gave up 3 bases, with 16 bases separating them. CDR1 and CDR2 from the germline V gene are ENHRY and SYGVKD.

The V and J genes are TRBV5-5 and TRBJ1-1; D remains unclear. V was pared by 0 bases and J by 4 bases, with 10 bases between. CDR1 SGHKS and CDR2 YYEKEE come from the germline V gene (reference sequence). CDR3 length: 14 residues. CDR3 protein: CASSLVHPGTEAFF. For the CDR3, the DNA is TGTGCCAGCAGCTTGGTGCACCCGGGCACTGAAGCTTTCTTT. The full variable domain, completed using reference TRBV5-5 and TRBJ1-1, is DAGVTQSPTHLIKTRGQQVTLRCSPISGHKSVSWYQQVLGQGPQFIFQYYEKEERGRGNFPDRFSARQFPNYSSELNVNALLLGDSALYLCASSLVHPGTEAFFGQGTRLTVV.

The rearrangement uses TRBV5-6 and TRBJ1-6, with 7 bases fitting TRBD1. The junction had 7 bases not matched to a gene; V was cut back by 2 bases and J by 5 bases. This CDR3 contains 16 residues. Germline CDR1 is SGHDT and CDR2 is YYEEEE. This CDR3 reads CASSLVTGANNSPLHF. The CDR3 DNA reads TGTGCCAGCAGCTTAGTCACAGGGGCAAATAATTCACCCCTCCACTTT.